This paragraph reports one T cell receptor beta chain. Only in-frame clones appear in the TCRdb table, and some are missing; sequencing was by immunoSEQ multiplex PCR. The table includes about 140,000 clones, 70% to 90% detected once. This entry is derived from a study of T cell responses to AZD1222 COVID-19 vaccine. Germline V gene lookup returns CDR1 SGHRS and CDR2 YFSETQ. V gave up 4 bases and J gave up 3 bases; unmatched junction bases: 10. This CDR3 is 16 amino acids long. The gene calls are TRBV5-1 and TRBJ2-3; 8 bases agree with TRBD2. Sequencing used peripheral blood, obtained on day 0 of AZD1222 vaccination. The sequence came from an adult in good health. The CDR3 protein is CASSQSAGGLTDTQYF. The CDR3 region has the DNA TGCGCCAGCAGCCAATCGGCGGGGGGCTTAACAGATACGCAGTATTTT.